This TCR beta chain was profiled in a study of blood T cell repertoires in COVID-19. Overall study: Researchers got acute and convalescent COVID-19 samples from the United States, Italy and Spain. From T cells, B-cell-depleted T cells, or PBMCs came the material, which was cDNA or gDNA.

As for this clone: The sample contains more than one DNA sequence encoding this CDR3.

Two consecutive negative NP/OP PCR tests, clearance, or resolved symptoms defined Cohort 3 recovery. The CDR3 has 15 amino acids. Germline V CDR1 and CDR2: SGDLS, YYNGEE. With 0 bases clipped from V and 3 bases from J, the junction kept 6 bases outside the gene matches. Per the original methods: The assay estimated nucleated cells by amplifying reference gene primers. Repertoires were generated with immunoSEQ multiplex PCR, while TCRdb's copy carries only in-frame clones and drops some. That table is the source of V, J and clone size, and D and trimming were worked out from the DNA. The sample carries fewer than 350,000 clones, 75% to 90% recorded once.

J is TRBJ2-7 and V is TRBV9; 7 bases match TRBD1. What was sequenced was PBMCs or T cells enriched from blood (not recorded which). The receptor was isolated from a woman aged 40 to 49 who had recovered from COVID-19. CDR3 protein: CASSVGPDRDYEQYF. The CDR3 DNA is TGTGCCAGCAGCGTAGGTCCCGACAGGGACTACGAGCAGTACTTC.